A single sample is the source of the 8 T cell receptor beta chains below, sequenced in a study of blood T cells in healthy people across ages. Through a sample-barcoded 5' primer and a J-beta primer mix, a second PCR was run for roughly 6 to 12 cycles. Via MiXCR, TCRdb re-called the 5' RACE reads, giving one row per CDR3 protein. This table holds about 830,000 distinct CDR3 sequences, 55% to 65% found once. Sequences were obtained from blood. The source of these receptors is a man under 40 in good health.

This sequence joins TRBV6-5 and TRBJ2-5, with 9 bases lining up with TRBD2. The V gene end was trimmed by 0 bases and the J gene end by 5 bases; junction bases not matched to a gene: 7. The CDR3 length is 16 residues. Germline lookup yields CDR1 MNHEY and CDR2 SVGAGI. CDR3 sequence: CASSYSGSGGWETQYF. DNA of the CDR3: TGTGCCAGCAGTTACTCGGGTAGCGGGGGCTGGGAGACCCAGTACTTC.

This chain joins TRBV4-2 and TRBJ2-2, with 9 nucleotides matching TRBD1. The CDR3 contains 16 residues. V gave up 5 bases and J gave up 4 bases; unmatched junction bases: 8. Germline CDR1 LGHNA, CDR2 YNFKEQ. The CDR3 is CASSGKGTGFTGELFF. Here the CDR3 DNA reads TGTGCCAGCAGCGGAAAGGGGACAGGGTTCACCGGGGAGCTGTTTTTT.

The V call is TRBV2, the J call TRBJ1-4; 8 bases agree with TRBD1. Germline lookup yields CDR1 SNHLY and CDR2 FYNNEI. This CDR3 contains 14 residues. Trimming at V came to 10 bases and at J to 7 bases, leaving 11 bases not matched to a gene. The CDR3 region is CATGSGGASEKLFF. DNA for the CDR3: TGTGCCACGGGCTCAGGGGGCGCGAGTGAAAAACTGTTTTTT.

The genes are TRBV30 and TRBJ1-4; D remains unclear. Germline V gives CDR1 GTSNPN, CDR2 SVGIG (reference sequence). V shed 3 bases and J shed 4 bases, with 15 bases lying between them. The CDR3 covers 15 residues. CDR3 DNA sequence: TGTGCCTGGAGACCTCGGGCCCCTCGTAATGAAAAACTGTTTTTT. Translation gives CAWRPRAPRNEKLFF.

The chain uses TRBV20-1 and TRBJ2-7; unclear D gene. CDR3 size: 14 residues. V dropped 0 bases and J dropped 1 base, with 10 bases sitting between them. Looked up from germline, CDR1 is DFQATT and CDR2 is SNEGSKA (reference sequence). The CDR3: CSAREVGISYEQYF. The CDR3 DNA sequence: TGCAGTGCTAGAGAAGTTGGGATATCCTACGAGCAGTACTTC.

The chain has TRBV27 and TRBJ2-7; 7 bases are a match to TRBD1. Germline assignment: CDR1 MNHEY and CDR2 SMNVEV (reference sequence). The CDR3 consists of 17 residues. The J segment lost 0 bases and the V segment lost 3 bases, leaving 11 bases of the junction unmatched. The CDR3 protein is CASSLRQQGYVSYEQYF. The DNA for the CDR3 is TGTGCCAGCAGTTTGCGACAACAGGGGTATGTCTCCTACGAGCAGTACTTC.

A few counts support this clonotype. The CDR3 DNA reads as TGTGCCAGCAGTTTGAGTGGCAGGGGCAATCAGCCCCAGCATTTT. Its protein product is CASSLSGRGNQPQHF. The chain joins TRBV28 to TRBJ1-5; possibly TRBD1 for D (5 bases). The V gene's germline CDR1 is MDHEN and CDR2 SYDVKM. V was clipped by 3 bases and J by 2 bases, with 11 bases between them. The CDR3 is 15 residues long.

J is TRBJ2-1 and V is TRBV4-3, with a tentative D call TRBD1 (5 bases). The CDR3 totals 14 residues. From germline, CDR1 is LGHNA and CDR2 YSLEER. Between the trimmed V and J ends, which lost 1 base and 6 bases, there was a span of 10 bases. DNA for the CDR3: TGCGCCAGCAGCCAAGCCTGGGGCAGCAATGAGCAGTTCTTC. As protein: CASSQAWGSNEQFF.